The 29 T cell receptor beta chains presented below share a single source sample, sequenced in a study of chemoradiotherapy in HPV16-positive cancers. Sequencing used immunoSEQ multiplex PCR; TCRdb keeps in-frame clones, though not all of them. This sample has roughly 16,000 clones, with 79% found just once. Sample collection was performed from a patient who underwent chemoradiotherapy. All receptors come from a human donor with HPV-associated anogenital cancer.

The V gene is TRBV4-2, the J gene TRBJ1-1; TRBD1 might be the D (5 bases). CDR3 length: 14 amino acids. Trimming removed 4 bases at V and 0 bases at J, with 9 bases between. From germline, CDR1 is LGHNA and CDR2 YNFKEQ. CDR3 residues: CASSRDRVNTEAFF. The CDR3, as DNA: TGTGCCAGCAGCCGAGACAGAGTGAACACTGAAGCTTTCTTT.

V usage is TRBV6-1 and J usage is TRBJ2-7; 7 nucleotides line up with TRBD1. Germline V CDR1 and CDR2: MNHNS, SASEGT. This CDR3 comprises 14 residues. J was trimmed by 0 bases and V by 10 bases; bases with no gene match: 9. This CDR3 is CAIPTPGGSYEQYF. CDR3 nucleotides: TGTGCCATACCAACCCCAGGGGGCTCCTACGAGCAGTACTTC.

The chain recombines TRBV7-3 with TRBJ2-2, with TRBD1 as a possible D gene (5 bases). The V gene lost 8 bases and the J gene lost 5 bases, with 9 bases spanning the gap. This CDR3 comprises 12 residues. Germline assignment: CDR1 SGHTA and CDR2 FQGTGA. The CDR3 loop reads CASQGRTGELFF. The CDR3 DNA reads TGTGCCAGCCAGGGTCGAACCGGGGAGCTGTTTTTT.

The V and J genes are TRBV15 and TRBJ1-2; 8 bases fit TRBD1. The CDR3 spans 15 residues. With 3 bases clipped from V and 5 bases from J, the junction kept 8 bases outside the gene matches. The germline CDR1 and CDR2 sequences are LNHNV and YYDKDF (reference sequence). The CDR3 loop is CATSSPGQALYGYTF. The CDR3 nucleotides read TGTGCCACCAGCAGCCCGGGACAGGCCCTTTATGGCTACACCTTC.

The chain recombines TRBV7-2 with TRBJ2-2, with D tentatively TRBD2 (5 bases). Germline V gene sequence: CDR1 SGHTA, CDR2 FQGNSA. The CDR3 is 15 amino acids. V lost 6 bases and J lost 0, with 11 bases in between. The CDR3 DNA reads as TGTGCCAGCAGACGTCCCGGGACGAACACCGGGGAGCTGTTTTTT. It is translated as CASRRPGTNTGELFF.

CDR3 nucleotide sequence: TGTGCCAGTAGTATAGCTCGGGCCGACAATGAGCAGTTCTTC. Its protein product is CASSIARADNEQFF. The chain has TRBV19 and TRBJ2-1; D uncertain. Trimming left V 1 base short and J 5 bases short, with 9 bases between. The CDR3 length is 14 residues. Germline values: CDR1 LNHDA, CDR2 SQIVND (reference sequence).

CDR3 sequence reads: CASIQEQFF. For the CDR3, the DNA is TGTGCCAGTATACAAGAGCAGTTCTTC. The J gene is TRBJ2-1, the V gene TRBV6-5, with D uncertain. Germline V gene data show CDR1 as MNHEY and CDR2 as SVGAGI. The CDR3 covers 9 residues. V lost 9 bases, J lost 10 bases, and 7 bases lay in between.

The chain links TRBV9 to TRBJ2-3; 7 positions agree with TRBD2. Germline V gene data show CDR1 as SGDLS and CDR2 as YYNGEE. Trimming cost V 4 bases and J 4 bases; bases outside gene matches: 12. The CDR3 has 16 residues. Here the CDR3 reads CASSTRDYPPSDTQYF. The CDR3 DNA reads as TGTGCCAGCAGCACACGGGACTATCCCCCCTCAGATACGCAGTATTTT.

CDR3: CASSLNDRANYGYTF. Written as DNA, the CDR3 is TGTGCCAGCAGCTTGAACGACAGAGCTAACTATGGCTACACCTTC. The V gene is TRBV5-5, the J gene TRBJ1-2; D perhaps matches TRBD1 (5 bases). CDR3 length: 15 amino acids. Germline values: CDR1 SGHKS, CDR2 YYEKEE (reference sequence). Trimming shortened V by 1 base and J by 0 bases, and 10 bases separated the two germline ends.

The rearrangement joins TRBV10-2 to TRBJ2-1, with D possibly matching TRBD1 (5 bases). Germline CDR1 reads WSHSY; CDR2 reads SAAADI. With 10 bases removed from V and 6 bases from J, the gap between germline ends came to 19 bases. The CDR3 is 14 amino acids. The CDR3 DNA follows: TGCGCCACCCATCCCGTGGGGCTTCTCAATGAGCAGTTCTTC. Translating gives CATHPVGLLNEQFF.

The chain employs TRBV7-2 and TRBJ1-5; weak D call: TRBD1 (6 bases). The CDR3 has 13 residues. From germline, CDR1 is SGHTA and CDR2 FQGNSA. V was pared by 5 bases and J by 7 bases, with 12 bases between. CDR3 sequence reads: CASSTQGGQPQHF. The CDR3 DNA reads TGTGCCAGCAGCACACAGGGAGGACAGCCCCAGCATTTT.

The rearrangement uses TRBV9 and TRBJ2-1, with D possibly TRBD1 on 5 matching bases. Germline lookup yields CDR1 SGDLS and CDR2 YYNGEE. This CDR3 is built from 17 residues. V gave up 1 base and J gave up 4 bases, with 18 bases separating them. The CDR3 region is CASSVTPSWGLYNEQFF. As DNA, the CDR3 is TGTGCCAGCAGCGTAACGCCATCCTGGGGCCTGTACAATGAGCAGTTCTTC.

This rearrangement joins TRBV20-1 to TRBJ2-7, with no clear D. The germline V gene encodes CDR1 DFQATT and CDR2 SNEGSKA (reference sequence). Trimming left V 6 bases short and J 3 bases short, with 9 bases between. CDR3 length: 11 residues. CDR3 DNA sequence: TGCAGTGCCTTAGGCAGCTACGAGCAGTACTTC. As protein: CSALGSYEQYF.

The chain couples TRBV29-1 to TRBJ1-1; no clear D. The CDR3 runs to 14 residues. The V end was cut by 7 bases, the J end by 0 bases, with 15 bases between. Germline V gene sequence: CDR1 SQVTM, CDR2 ANQGSEA. CDR3 DNA: TGCAGCGCCCGAGGTCACACATTGAACACTGAAGCTTTCTTT. Its protein product is CSARGHTLNTEAFF.

The chain joins TRBV5-1 to TRBJ1-5; no firm D call. Germline V gene lookup returns CDR1 SGHRS and CDR2 YFSETQ. V lost 1 base and J 2 bases, leaving 4 bases between the germline ends. CDR3 length equals 13 residues. For the CDR3, the DNA is TGCGCCAGCAGCTTGATGGGCAATCAGCCCCAGCATTTT. It is translated as CASSLMGNQPQHF.

This chain connects TRBV11-3 to TRBJ2-3, with D maybe TRBD2 (6 bases). This CDR3 contains 14 residues. The V end lost 3 bases, the J end lost 0 bases, and 7 bases lay between the germline ends. Germline CDR1 SGHNT, CDR2 YENEEA. CDR3 protein: CASSFSGSTDTQYF. In DNA form, the CDR3 reads TGTGCCAGCAGCTTTAGCGGTAGCACAGATACGCAGTATTTT.

This chain links TRBV4-2 with TRBJ1-3; 7 bases fit TRBD1. V was pared by 5 bases and J by 4 bases, with 5 bases of the junction left unmatched. This CDR3 is built from 14 residues. Germline V gene lookup returns CDR1 LGHNA and CDR2 YNFKEQ. The DNA of the CDR3 is TGTGCCAGCAGCTTACAGGGGAGCGGAAACACCATATATTTT. This encodes CASSLQGSGNTIYF.

The gene calls are TRBV27 and TRBJ2-3; no clear D gene. Trimming took off 0 bases at V and 4 bases at J, with 8 bases between the two ends. The CDR3 has 14 amino acids. CDR1 and CDR2 (germline): MNHEY, SMNVEV (reference sequence). DNA for the CDR3: TGTGCCAGCAGTTTATCTGAGGTGCCAGATACGCAGTATTTT. Its protein is CASSLSEVPDTQYF.

The chain has TRBV5-1 and TRBJ1-4; perhaps TRBD1 as D (5 bases). The CDR3 contains 16 residues. Germline V lookup: CDR1 SGHRS, CDR2 YFSETQ. With 0 bases removed from V and 7 bases from J, the gap between germline ends came to 16 bases. The CDR3: CASSLAVTGAGEKLFF. The CDR3 DNA sequence: TGCGCCAGCAGCTTGGCCGTAACAGGAGCCGGTGAAAAACTGTTTTTT.

V and J are TRBV5-4 and TRBJ2-7, with a tentative D call TRBD2 (5 bases). There are 15 residues in the CDR3. V lost 0 bases and J lost 0, with 10 bases in between. CDR1 is SGHNT and CDR2 is YYREEE in the germline V gene (reference sequence). The DNA of the CDR3 is TGTGCCAGCAGCTTGGCCGGGGTTCCCTCCTACGAGCAGTACTTC. Translating it yields CASSLAGVPSYEQYF. Complete variable domain (other parts from reference TRBV5-4 and TRBJ2-7): ETGVTQSPTHLIKTRGQQVTLRCSSQSGHNTVSWYQQALGQGPQFIFQYYREEENGRGNFPPRFSGLQFPNYSSELNVNALELDDSALYLCASSLAGVPSYEQYFGPGTRLTVT.

V and J are TRBV30 and TRBJ2-5; perhaps TRBD1 as D (5 bases). CDR1 is GTSNPN and CDR2 is SVGIG in the germline V gene (reference sequence). The CDR3 is 13 residues long. Trimming took off 6 bases at V and 6 bases at J, with 17 bases between the two ends. The CDR3 loop reads CACTAGYRKTQYF. CDR3 nucleotides: TGTGCCTGCACGGCAGGGTACAGGAAGACCCAGTACTTC.

Only one count was recorded for this clone. The genes are TRBV5-4 and TRBJ2-1; 10 bases fit TRBD2. The CDR3 covers 15 residues. Trimming took 2 bases from V and 4 from J; bases not matched to a gene: 3. Germline assignment: CDR1 SGHNT and CDR2 YYREEE (reference sequence). The CDR3 DNA reads TGTGCCAGCAGCTTTAGCGGGGGGCAGTACAATGAGCAGTTCTTC. Translated: CASSFSGGQYNEQFF. The complete variable domain, with remaining parts taken from reference TRBV5-4 and TRBJ2-1, reads ETGVTQSPTHLIKTRGQQVTLRCSSQSGHNTVSWYQQALGQGPQFIFQYYREEENGRGNFPPRFSGLQFPNYSSELNVNALELDDSALYLCASSFSGGQYNEQFFGPGTRLTVL.

The chain uses TRBV5-1 and TRBJ1-2, with D possibly being TRBD1 (5 bases). V shed 4 bases and J shed 0 bases, with 19 bases lying between them. This CDR3 has 17 amino acids. From germline, CDR1 is SGHRS and CDR2 YFSETQ. The CDR3 here is CASSPLGGGKANYGYTF. The CDR3 nucleotides read TGCGCCAGCAGCCCACTGGGGGGAGGCAAAGCTAACTATGGCTACACCTTC.

The rearrangement links TRBV4-2 to TRBJ1-4; TRBD1 aligns across 9 bases. Per the germline V gene, CDR1 is LGHNA and CDR2 is YNFKEQ. V shed 8 bases and J 3 bases; nucleotides not matched to a gene: 10. There are 16 residues in the CDR3. CDR3 amino acids: CASGNDRGSSNEKLFF. The CDR3 DNA sequence: TGTGCCAGCGGCAATGACAGGGGGTCGTCTAATGAAAAACTGTTTTTT.

The V call is TRBV6-6, the J call TRBJ2-5; D may be TRBD1 (7 bases). This CDR3 has 15 amino acids. The germline V gene encodes CDR1 MNHNY and CDR2 SVGAGI (reference sequence). V was pared by 5 bases and J by 2 bases, with 15 bases between. CDR3 DNA: TGTGCCAGCAGTCCCAGGGGGGAATCACAAGAGACCCAGTACTTC. It codes for CASSPRGESQETQYF.

The CDR3 DNA sequence: TGTGCCAGCATCCAACGCGCGGGGATCACTGAAGCTTTCTTT. It translates to CASIQRAGITEAFF. This chain uses TRBV27 with TRBJ1-1; D is unresolved. The CDR3 consists of 14 residues. Germline CDR1 reads MNHEY; CDR2 reads SMNVEV (reference sequence). The V end was cut by 7 bases, the J end by 4 bases, with 16 bases between.

The rearrangement joins TRBV28 to TRBJ2-7; unclear D gene. Germline CDR1 reads MDHEN; CDR2 reads SYDVKM. This CDR3 contains 11 residues. V was pared by 6 bases and J by 3 bases, with 6 bases between. CDR3 protein: CASSPHYEQYF. The CDR3, as DNA: TGTGCCAGCAGCCCACACTACGAGCAGTACTTC.

This chain links TRBV11-2 with TRBJ2-7; tentatively, D is TRBD1 (5 bases). Germline CDR1 and CDR2: SGHAT and FQNNGV. Trimming left V 8 bases short and J 3 bases short, with 17 bases between. This CDR3 comprises 14 residues. The CDR3 reads CASGREVGDYEQYF. The CDR3 DNA reads TGTGCCAGCGGCAGGGAAGTCGGAGACTACGAGCAGTACTTC.

This clone occurred a few times. V is TRBV15 and J is TRBJ2-7; 9 bases align to TRBD1. The V gene end was trimmed by 9 bases and the J gene end by 2 bases; junction bases not matched to a gene: 5. The CDR3 loop spans 13 amino acids. From germline, CDR1 is LNHNV and CDR2 YYDKDF (reference sequence). The CDR3 loop is CATGDREAYEQYF. Here the CDR3 DNA reads TGTGCCACTGGGGACAGGGAGGCCTACGAGCAGTACTTC.